The 9 T cell receptor beta chains below all came from one sample that was sequenced in a study of blood T cells in healthy people across ages. Alongside a J-beta primer mix, a sample-barcoded 5' primer served in a second PCR lasting roughly 7 to 12 cycles. TCRdb called the 5' RACE reads again in MiXCR, with one record for every CDR3 protein. The profile covers about 1.6 million distinct CDR3 sequences, with 30% to 40% appearing a single time and about 11% taken by the ten largest. The source material was blood. These TCRs come from a woman in her 30s in good health.

This sequence joins TRBV5-1 and TRBJ2-5; 8 nucleotides line up with TRBD1. V shed 3 bases, J shed 0 bases, and the junction held 4 bases outside the gene matches. Germline assignment: CDR1 SGHRS and CDR2 YFSETQ. This CDR3 spans 15 amino acids. The chain's CDR3 is CASSSTGDNQETQYF. DNA of the CDR3: TGCGCCAGCAGCTCGACAGGGGACAACCAAGAGACCCAGTACTTC.

This clonotype occurred a few times. This chain uses TRBV20-1 with TRBJ1-5; D is undetermined. Per germline, CDR1 DFQATT and CDR2 SNEGSKA (reference sequence). Trimming removed 0 bases at V and 7 bases at J, with 22 bases between. CDR3 length: 17 amino acids. The CDR3 here is CSARDAETLTELQPQHF. The CDR3, as DNA: TGCAGTGCTAGAGATGCCGAGACACTTACCGAATTACAGCCCCAGCATTTT.

This clonotype was counted only a few times. J is TRBJ2-1 and V is TRBV4-2; 10 bases agree with TRBD2. The CDR3 consists of 16 residues. V dropped 2 bases and J dropped 7; count of bases not matched to a gene: 8. Germline CDR1 and CDR2: LGHNA and YNFKEQ. Written as DNA, the CDR3 is TGTGCCAGCAGCCAAAAGCGGGGGGGACTTAGGAATGAGCAGTTCTTC. It translates to CASSQKRGGLRNEQFF.

This chain links TRBV3-1 with TRBJ1-6; the D gene is possibly TRBD1 (6 bases). Germline V gene sequence: CDR1 LGHDT, CDR2 YNNKEL (reference sequence). Deletions cut 1 base from V and 7 bases from J, with 17 bases between. The CDR3 covers 17 residues. The DNA of the CDR3 is TGTGCCAGCAGCCAAGGAGGTGGGGGGGCTCGGAATTCACCCCTCCACTTT. Protein sequence: CASSQGGGGARNSPLHF.

Only a few counts were recorded for this clonotype. The chain employs TRBV20-1 and TRBJ2-1; possible D gene TRBD2, 6 bases. CDR1 and CDR2 from the germline V gene are DFQATT and SNEGSKA (reference sequence). Trimming left V 0 bases short and J 2 bases short, with 11 bases between. The CDR3 is made up of 15 amino acids. For the CDR3, the DNA is TGCAGTGCTAGAGAGCGGGCGGGGCCCTACAATGAGCAGTTCTTC. Its translation is CSARERAGPYNEQFF.

The CDR3 DNA reads as TGTGCCAGCAGGGAAACAGGGGGCGCAGCGCTCTTTTACAATGAGCAGTTCTTC. This encodes CASRETGGAALFYNEQFF. The chain joins TRBV12-3 or TRBV12-4 to TRBJ2-1, with 9 bases fitting TRBD1. The CDR3 is 18 residues long. With V trimmed by 6 bases and J by 4 bases, 16 bases remained unmatched.

This clonotype has only a few counts. The V call is TRBV7-9, the J call TRBJ2-7; the D gene is possibly TRBD1 (5 bases). Germline lookup yields CDR1 SEHNR and CDR2 FQNEAQ (reference sequence). Trimming left V 5 bases short and J 4 bases short, with 9 bases between. CDR3 size: 12 residues. The CDR3 here is CASSGREYEQYF. The CDR3 DNA is TGTGCCAGCAGCGGCAGGGAATACGAGCAGTACTTC.

As to this clonotype: Its ends do not fully match the called genes, so a read error is possible. The V call is TRBV4-2, the J call TRBJ2-7; D not resolved. The CDR3 has 15 amino acids. Germline assignment: CDR1 LGHNA and CDR2 YNFKEQ. The CDR3 DNA is TGTGCCAGCAGCCAAGATGACGGCAGCTCCTACGGGCAGTACTTC. Translating gives CASSQDDGSSYGQYF.

The rearrangement links TRBV10-3 to TRBJ2-7; 9 bases line up with TRBD1. Germline V gene sequence: CDR1 ENHRY, CDR2 SYGVKD. Trimming at V came to 4 bases and at J to 1 base, leaving 8 bases not matched to a gene. This CDR3 contains 16 residues. The CDR3 DNA is TGTGCCATCAGTGGCTCTCCGGGACAGGGATCCTACGAGCAGTACTTC. Its translation is CAISGSPGQGSYEQYF.